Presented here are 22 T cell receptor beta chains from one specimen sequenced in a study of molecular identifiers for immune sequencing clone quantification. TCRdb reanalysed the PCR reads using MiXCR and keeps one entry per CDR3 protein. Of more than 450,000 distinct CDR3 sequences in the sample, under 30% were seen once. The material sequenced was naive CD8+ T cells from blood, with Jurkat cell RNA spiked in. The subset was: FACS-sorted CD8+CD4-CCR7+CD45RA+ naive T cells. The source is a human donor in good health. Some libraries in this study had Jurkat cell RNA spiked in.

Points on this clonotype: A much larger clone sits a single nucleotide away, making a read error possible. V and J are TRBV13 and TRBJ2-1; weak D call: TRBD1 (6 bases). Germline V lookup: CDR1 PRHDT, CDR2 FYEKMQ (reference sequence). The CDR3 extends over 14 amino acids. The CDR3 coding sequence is TGTGCCAGCAGCGGAAAGGGGGTAGGTGTAGAGCGGTTCTTC. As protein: CASSGKGVGVERFF.

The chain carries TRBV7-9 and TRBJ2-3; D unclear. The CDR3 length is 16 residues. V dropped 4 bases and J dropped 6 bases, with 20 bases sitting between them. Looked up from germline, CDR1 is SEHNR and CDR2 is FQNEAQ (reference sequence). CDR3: CASSSSTYEYTDTQYF. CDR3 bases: TGTGCCAGCAGCTCTTCCACCTACGAATACACGGATACGCAGTATTTT.

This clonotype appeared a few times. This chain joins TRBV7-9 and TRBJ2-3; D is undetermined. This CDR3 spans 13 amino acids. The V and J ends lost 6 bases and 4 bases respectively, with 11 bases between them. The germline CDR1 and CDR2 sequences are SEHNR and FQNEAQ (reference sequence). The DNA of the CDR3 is TGTGCCAGCAGTTCCGTCGAGGCAGATACGCAGTATTTT. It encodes CASSSVEADTQYF.

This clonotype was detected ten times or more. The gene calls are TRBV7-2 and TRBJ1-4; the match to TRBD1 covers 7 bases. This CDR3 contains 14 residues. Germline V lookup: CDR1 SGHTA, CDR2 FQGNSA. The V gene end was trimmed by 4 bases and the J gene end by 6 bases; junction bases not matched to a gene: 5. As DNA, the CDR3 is TGTGCCAGCAGCTCACAGGGGCCGTATGAAAAACTGTTTTTT. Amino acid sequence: CASSSQGPYEKLFF.

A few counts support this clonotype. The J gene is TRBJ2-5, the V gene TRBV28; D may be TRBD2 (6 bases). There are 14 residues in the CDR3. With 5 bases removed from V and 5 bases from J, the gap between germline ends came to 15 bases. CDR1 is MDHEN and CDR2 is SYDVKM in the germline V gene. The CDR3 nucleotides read TGTGCCAGCAGTAAGGGACTCTGGACCGAGACCCAGTACTTC. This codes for CASSKGLWTETQYF.

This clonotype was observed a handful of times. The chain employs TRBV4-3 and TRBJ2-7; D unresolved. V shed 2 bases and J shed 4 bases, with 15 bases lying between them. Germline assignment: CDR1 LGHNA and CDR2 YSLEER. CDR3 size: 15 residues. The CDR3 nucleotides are TGCGCCAGCAGCCAACGGACCAATGCCTGGTACGAGCAGTACTTC. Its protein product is CASSQRTNAWYEQYF.

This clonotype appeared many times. The CDR3 DNA follows: TGTGCCAGCAGCTCAACTCCGGGGGCAGAATATAGTGCTGGAAACACCATATATTTT. Protein sequence: CASSSTPGAEYSAGNTIYF. The chain carries TRBV7-9 and TRBJ1-3; D perhaps matches TRBD1 (6 bases). Trimming left V 4 bases short and J 2 bases short, with 24 bases between. Looked up from germline, CDR1 is SEHNR and CDR2 is FQNEAQ (reference sequence). This CDR3 spans 19 amino acids.

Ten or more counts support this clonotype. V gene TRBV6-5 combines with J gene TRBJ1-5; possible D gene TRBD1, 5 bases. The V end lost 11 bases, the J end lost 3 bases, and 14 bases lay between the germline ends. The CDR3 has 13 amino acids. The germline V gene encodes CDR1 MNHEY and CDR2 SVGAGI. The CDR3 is CASRGGPNQPQHF. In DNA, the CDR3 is TGTGCCTCACGCGGGGGTCCCAATCAGCCCCAGCATTTT.

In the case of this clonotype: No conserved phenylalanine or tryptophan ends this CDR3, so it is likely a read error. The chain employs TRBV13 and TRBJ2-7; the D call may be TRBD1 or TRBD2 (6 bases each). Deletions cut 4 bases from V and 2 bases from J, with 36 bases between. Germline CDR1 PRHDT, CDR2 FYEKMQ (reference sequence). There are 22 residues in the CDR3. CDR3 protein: CASSSSLLAPRLVGTITYEQYL. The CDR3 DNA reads TGTGCCAGCAGCTCAAGTTTACTAGCCCCCCGGTTGGTCGGGACAATTACCTACGAGCAGTACCTC.

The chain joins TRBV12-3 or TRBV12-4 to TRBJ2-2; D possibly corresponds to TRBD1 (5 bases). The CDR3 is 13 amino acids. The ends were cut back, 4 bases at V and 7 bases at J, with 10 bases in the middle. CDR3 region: CASSSTGLGELFF. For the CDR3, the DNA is TGTGCCAGCAGTTCCACAGGTCTCGGGGAGCTGTTTTTT.

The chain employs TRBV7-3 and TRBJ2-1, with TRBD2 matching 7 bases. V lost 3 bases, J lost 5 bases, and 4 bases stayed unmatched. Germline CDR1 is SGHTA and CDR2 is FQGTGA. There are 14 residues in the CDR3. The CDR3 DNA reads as TGTGCCAGCAGCTTTGCGGGAGCGGACAATGAGCAGTTCTTC. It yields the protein CASSFAGADNEQFF.

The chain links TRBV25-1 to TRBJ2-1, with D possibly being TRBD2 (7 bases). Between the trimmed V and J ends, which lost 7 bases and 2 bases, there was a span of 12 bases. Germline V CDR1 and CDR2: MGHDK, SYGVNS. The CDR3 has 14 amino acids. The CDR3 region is CASNGGGAYNEQFF. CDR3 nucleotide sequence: TGTGCCAGCAATGGCGGGGGCGCCTACAATGAGCAGTTCTTC. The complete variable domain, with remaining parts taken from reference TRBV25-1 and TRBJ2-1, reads EADIYQTPRYLVIGTGKKITLECSQTMGHDKMYWYQQDPGMELHLIHYSYGVNSTEKGDLSSESTVSRIRTEHFPLTLESARPSHTSQYLCASNGGGAYNEQFFGPGTRLTVL.

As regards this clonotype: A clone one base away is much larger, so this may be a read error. CDR3 residues: CASSFRGTTAVAFF. CDR3 nucleotide sequence: TGTGCCAGCAGTTTCCGGGGGACGACCGCTGTAGCTTTCTTT. The gene calls are TRBV12-3 or TRBV12-4 and TRBJ1-1; D is possibly TRBD1 (5 bases). The CDR3 has 14 residues. The ends were cut back, 3 bases at V and 10 bases at J, with 18 bases in the middle.

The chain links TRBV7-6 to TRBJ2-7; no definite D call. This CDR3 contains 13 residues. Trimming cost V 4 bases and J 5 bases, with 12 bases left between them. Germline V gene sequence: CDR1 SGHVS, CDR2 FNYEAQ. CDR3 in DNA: TGTGCCAGCAGCTCCTGGGGAATCCACGAGCAGTACTTC. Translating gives CASSSWGIHEQYF.

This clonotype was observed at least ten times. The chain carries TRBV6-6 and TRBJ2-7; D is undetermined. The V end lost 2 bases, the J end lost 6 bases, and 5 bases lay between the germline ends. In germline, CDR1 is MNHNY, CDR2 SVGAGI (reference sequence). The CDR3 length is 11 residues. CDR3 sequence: CASSYGPEQYF. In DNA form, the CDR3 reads TGTGCCAGCAGTTACGGTCCCGAGCAGTACTTC.

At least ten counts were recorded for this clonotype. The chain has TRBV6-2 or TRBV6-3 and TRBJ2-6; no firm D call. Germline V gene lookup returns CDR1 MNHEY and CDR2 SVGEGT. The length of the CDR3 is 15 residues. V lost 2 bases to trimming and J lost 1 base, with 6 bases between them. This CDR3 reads CASSYSTSGANVLTF. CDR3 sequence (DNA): TGTGCCAGCAGTTACAGTACGTCTGGGGCCAACGTCCTGACTTTC.

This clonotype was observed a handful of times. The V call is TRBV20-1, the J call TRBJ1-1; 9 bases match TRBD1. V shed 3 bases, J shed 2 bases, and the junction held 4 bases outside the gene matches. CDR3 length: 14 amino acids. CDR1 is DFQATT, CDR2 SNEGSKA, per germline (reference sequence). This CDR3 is CSASWTGVNTEAFF. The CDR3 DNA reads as TGCAGTGCTAGTTGGACAGGGGTTAACACTGAAGCTTTCTTT.

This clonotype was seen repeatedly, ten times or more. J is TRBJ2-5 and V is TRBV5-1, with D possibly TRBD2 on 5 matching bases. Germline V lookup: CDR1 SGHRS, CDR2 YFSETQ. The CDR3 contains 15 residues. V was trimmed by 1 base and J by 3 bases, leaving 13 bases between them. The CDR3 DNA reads TGCGCCAGCAGCTTGAACCACCGGGATAAAGAGACCCAGTACTTC. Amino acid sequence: CASSLNHRDKETQYF.

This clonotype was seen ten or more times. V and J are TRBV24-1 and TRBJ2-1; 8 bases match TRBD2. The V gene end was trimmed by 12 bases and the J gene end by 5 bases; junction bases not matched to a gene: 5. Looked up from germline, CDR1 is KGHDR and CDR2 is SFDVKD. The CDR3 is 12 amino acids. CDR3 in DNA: TGTGCCGTGGGCGGGGGGAACAATGAGCAGTTCTTC. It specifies CAVGGGNNEQFF.

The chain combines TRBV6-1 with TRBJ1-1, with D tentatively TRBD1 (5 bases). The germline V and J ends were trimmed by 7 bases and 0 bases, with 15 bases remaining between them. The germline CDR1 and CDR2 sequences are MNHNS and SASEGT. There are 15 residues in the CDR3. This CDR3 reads CASNYRQTMNTEAFF. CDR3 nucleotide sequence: TGTGCCAGCAATTATCGACAGACCATGAACACTGAAGCTTTCTTT.

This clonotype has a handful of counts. CDR3 region: CSSAAGGRFNEQFF. DNA for the CDR3: TGCAGCAGCGCGGCGGGGGGGCGCTTCAATGAGCAGTTCTTC. The V and J genes are TRBV29-1 and TRBJ2-1; 9 bases match TRBD2. Germline assignment: CDR1 SQVTM and CDR2 ANQGSEA. The CDR3 sequence is 14 residues long. V dropped 8 bases and J dropped 6; count of bases not matched to a gene: 11.

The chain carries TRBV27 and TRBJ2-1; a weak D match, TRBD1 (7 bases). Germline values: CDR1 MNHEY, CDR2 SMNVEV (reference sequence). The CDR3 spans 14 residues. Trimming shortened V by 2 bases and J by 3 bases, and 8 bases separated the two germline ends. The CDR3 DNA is TGTGCCAGCAGTTTACAGGGGGGCTACAATGAGCAGTTCTTC. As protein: CASSLQGGYNEQFF.